This TCR beta chain was obtained from a study of T cells in Graves' hyperthyroidism and ophthalmopathy. Findings and caveats of the study: Ophthalmopathy, which appeared later, was predicted by the model a median about 6 months before onset.

This clonotype was seen only a few times. Its target is unknown. Germline CDR1 is MDHEN and CDR2 is SYDVKM. Unmatched junction bases numbered 5, after V lost 3 bases and J lost 0 bases. This CDR3 contains 16 residues. Amplification of TCR beta CDR3 regions was performed using RNA transcripts as template. First-round RT-PCR with HTBI primers amplified the TCR CDR3 region. One entry per CDR3 protein results from TCRdb running MiXCR on the multiplex PCR reads. The sample has hundreds of thousands of distinct CDR3 sequences; just under 20% are singletons. The diagnoses drew upon clinical symptoms, serum thyroxine and TRAb, thyroid ultrasound and orbital computed tomography.

The rearrangement links TRBV28 to TRBJ1-5; 7 positions match TRBD1. The sample taken for sequencing was blood. The receptor was isolated from a man in his forties with Graves' ophthalmopathy. DNA of the CDR3: TGTGCCAGCAGTTTTGTGACAGGGCTTAGCAATCAGCCCCAGCATTTT. This translates into CASSFVTGLSNQPQHF. The complete variable domain, with remaining parts taken from reference TRBV28 and TRBJ1-5, reads DVKVTQSSRYLVKRTGEKVFLECVQDMDHENMFWYRQDPGLGLRLIYFSYDVKMKEKGDIPEGYSVSREKKERFSLILESASTNQTSMYLCASSFVTGLSNQPQHFGDGTRLSIL.